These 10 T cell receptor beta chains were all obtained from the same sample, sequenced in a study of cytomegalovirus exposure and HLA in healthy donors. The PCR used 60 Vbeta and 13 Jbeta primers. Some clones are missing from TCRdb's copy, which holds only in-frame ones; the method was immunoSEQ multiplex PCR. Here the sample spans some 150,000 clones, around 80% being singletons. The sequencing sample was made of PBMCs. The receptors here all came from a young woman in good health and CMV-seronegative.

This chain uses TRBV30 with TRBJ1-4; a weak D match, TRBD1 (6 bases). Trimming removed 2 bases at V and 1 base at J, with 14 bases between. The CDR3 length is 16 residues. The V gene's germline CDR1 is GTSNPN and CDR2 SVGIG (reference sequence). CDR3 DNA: TGTGCCTGGAGTTCGACAACAGGGTTAACTAATGAAAAACTGTTTTTT. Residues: CAWSSTTGLTNEKLFF.

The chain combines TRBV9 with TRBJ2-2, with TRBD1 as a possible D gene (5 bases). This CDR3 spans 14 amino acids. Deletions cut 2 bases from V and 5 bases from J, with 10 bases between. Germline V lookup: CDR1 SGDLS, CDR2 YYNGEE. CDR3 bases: TGTGCCAGCAGCGTGGGGCAGGGTACCGGGGAGCTGTTTTTT. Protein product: CASSVGQGTGELFF. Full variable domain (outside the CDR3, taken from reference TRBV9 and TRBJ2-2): DSGVTQTPKHLITATGQRVTLRCSPRSGDLSVYWYQQSLDQGLQFLIQYYNGEERAKGNILERFSAQQFPDLHSELNLSSLELGDSALYFCASSVGQGTGELFFGEGSRLTVL.

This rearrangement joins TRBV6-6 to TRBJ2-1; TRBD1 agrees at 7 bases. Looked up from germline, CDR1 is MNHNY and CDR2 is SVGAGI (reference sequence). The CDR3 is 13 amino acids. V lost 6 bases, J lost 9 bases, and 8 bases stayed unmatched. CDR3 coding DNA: TGTGCCAGCAGCTCTACAGGGGACGGTGAGCAGTTCTTC. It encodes CASSSTGDGEQFF.

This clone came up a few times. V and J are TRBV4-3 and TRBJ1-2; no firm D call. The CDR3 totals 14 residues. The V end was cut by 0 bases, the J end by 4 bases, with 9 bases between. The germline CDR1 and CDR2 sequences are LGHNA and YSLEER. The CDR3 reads CASSQDWTVYGYTF. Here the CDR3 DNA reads TGCGCCAGCAGCCAAGATTGGACTGTCTATGGCTACACCTTC.

For the CDR3, the DNA is TGCGCCAGCAGCCCCCGGACAGTAGCTAGCTCTGGAAACACCATATATTTT. It specifies CASSPRTVASSGNTIYF. The V call is TRBV5-1, the J call TRBJ1-3; weak D call: TRBD1 (6 bases). Between the trimmed V and J ends, which lost 4 bases and 0 bases, there was a span of 17 bases. The CDR3 covers 17 residues. Germline V gene data show CDR1 as SGHRS and CDR2 as YFSETQ.

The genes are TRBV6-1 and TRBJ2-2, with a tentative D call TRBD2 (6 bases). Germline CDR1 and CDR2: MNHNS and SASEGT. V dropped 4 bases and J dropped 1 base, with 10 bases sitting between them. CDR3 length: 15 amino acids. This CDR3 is CASSVTSMNTGELFF. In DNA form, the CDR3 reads TGTGCCAGCAGTGTAACTAGCATGAACACCGGGGAGCTGTTTTTT.

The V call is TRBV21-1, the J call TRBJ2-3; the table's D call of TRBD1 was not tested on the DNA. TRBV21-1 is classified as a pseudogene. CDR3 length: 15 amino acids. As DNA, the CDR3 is TGTGCCAGCAGCAAAGACAGGGGGCGCACAGATACGCAGTATTTT. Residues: CASSKDRGRTDTQYF.

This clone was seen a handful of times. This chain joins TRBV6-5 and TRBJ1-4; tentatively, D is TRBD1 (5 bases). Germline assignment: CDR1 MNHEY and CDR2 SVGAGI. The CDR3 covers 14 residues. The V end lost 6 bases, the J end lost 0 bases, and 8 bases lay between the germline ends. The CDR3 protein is CASSPTATNEKLFF. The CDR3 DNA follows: TGTGCCAGCAGCCCGACAGCAACTAATGAAAAACTGTTTTTT.

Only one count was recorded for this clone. CDR3 DNA sequence: TGTGCCAGCAGTCCCAGCGGGGGAGATACGCAGTATTTT. As protein: CASSPSGGDTQYF. The chain carries TRBV6-1 and TRBJ2-3; TRBD2 agrees at 8 bases. The CDR3 has 13 amino acids. The germline V gene has CDR1 MNHNS and CDR2 SASEGT. The V gene end was trimmed by 5 bases and the J gene end by 5 bases; junction bases not matched to a gene: 3.

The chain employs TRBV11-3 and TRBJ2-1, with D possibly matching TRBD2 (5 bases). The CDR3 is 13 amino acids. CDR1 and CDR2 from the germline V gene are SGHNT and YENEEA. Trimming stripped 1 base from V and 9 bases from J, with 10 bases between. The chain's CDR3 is CASSLGSEGEQFF. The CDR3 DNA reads TGTGCCAGCAGCTTAGGCTCCGAGGGTGAGCAGTTCTTC.